The 26 T cell receptor beta chains presented below share a single source sample, sequenced in a study of blood T cells in healthy people across ages (dated by TCRdb to between 2015 and 2016). Receptors were amplified or captured by 5' RACE. Sequencing used an Illumina HiSeq 2500. A second about 7 to 12 cycle PCR used a sample-barcoded 5' primer and a J-beta primer mix. TCRdb handled the public reads itself, with Q25 trimming in fastp and clone calling in MiXCR, and kept productive beta chains. Records with the same CDR3 protein are collapsed into one entry carrying the most frequent genes and DNA. This sample lists about 1.8 million distinct CDR3 sequences; roughly 50% were detected once. Less than 2.5% of the sample comes from the top ten. The source material was blood. These receptors all come from a woman in her forties in good health.

V and J are TRBV10-3 and TRBJ1-2, with 10 nucleotides matching TRBD1. Germline-derived CDR1 and CDR2 are ENHRY and SYGVKD. The CDR3 consists of 16 residues. J lost 1 base, V lost 4 bases, and 6 bases had no gene match. The CDR3 region is CAISAGTGAFNYGYTF. For the CDR3, the DNA is TGTGCCATCAGTGCCGGGACAGGGGCCTTTAACTATGGCTACACCTTC.

The chain couples TRBV15 to TRBJ1-2; D might be TRBD1 (6 bases). V lost 3 bases and J 2 bases, leaving 13 bases between the germline ends. Germline V gene sequence: CDR1 LNHNV, CDR2 YYDKDF (reference sequence). This CDR3 has 15 amino acids. In DNA, the CDR3 is TGTGCCACCAGCAGGCTCGCAGGGGCAAACTATGGCTACACCTTC. Encoded protein: CATSRLAGANYGYTF.

The table lists this clonotype with many counts. The germline gene is not matched at one end of the junction; a read error may be the cause. The chain uses TRBV5-1 and TRBJ2-1; tentative D call: TRBD2 (6 bases). Looked up from germline, CDR1 is SGHRS and CDR2 is YFSETQ. This CDR3 spans 13 amino acids. CDR3 region: CASSLGTVNEQFF. CDR3 sequence (DNA): TGTGCCAGCAGTTTAGGGACTGTCAATGAGCAGTTCTTC.

Remarks on this clonotype: A much larger clone lies a single base off, so this may be a read error. CDR3: CASMRTGAGANVLTF. Written as DNA, the CDR3 is TGTGCCAGCATGCGGACAGGGGCTGGGGCCAACGTCCTGACTTTC. The chain recombines TRBV27 with TRBJ2-6; 9 bases are shared with TRBD1. The length of the CDR3 is 15 residues. Germline V gene sequence: CDR1 MNHEY, CDR2 SMNVEV (reference sequence). V was pared by 7 bases and J by 2 bases, with 3 bases of the junction left unmatched.

The chain combines TRBV19 with TRBJ2-6; perhaps TRBD1 as D (5 bases). Germline CDR1 LNHDA, CDR2 SQIVND (reference sequence). There are 15 residues in the CDR3. Between the trimmed V and J ends, which lost 2 bases and 1 base, there was a span of 6 bases. This CDR3 is CASSIHRSGANVLTF. The DNA for the CDR3 is TGTGCCAGTAGTATACACAGGTCTGGGGCCAACGTCCTGACTTTC.

This clonotype was found a few times. The genes are TRBV5-5 and TRBJ2-5; 7 nucleotides match TRBD2. The CDR3 sequence is 15 residues long. V trimming: 4 bases; J trimming: 2 bases; junction bases outside the gene matches: 8. Germline values: CDR1 SGHKS, CDR2 YYEKEE (reference sequence). The CDR3 protein is CASSTGERGQETQYF. For the CDR3, the DNA is TGTGCCAGCAGCACCGGAGAGCGGGGTCAAGAGACCCAGTACTTC.

The chain has TRBV15 and TRBJ2-7; D is possibly TRBD2 (6 bases). The CDR3 consists of 16 residues. Trimming removed 0 bases from V and 1 base from J, with 13 bases in between. CDR1 is LNHNV and CDR2 is YYDKDF in the germline V gene (reference sequence). The CDR3 reads CATSRDRGAGSYEQYF. The CDR3 DNA reads as TGTGCCACCAGCAGAGACCGAGGGGCGGGATCCTACGAGCAGTACTTC.

The V call is TRBV5-1, the J call TRBJ1-2, with 10 bases lining up with TRBD1. V lost 0 bases to trimming and J lost 8 bases; unmatched junction nucleotides: 10. Germline V lookup: CDR1 SGHRS, CDR2 YFSETQ. This CDR3 is 16 amino acids long. CDR3 DNA sequence: TGCGCCAGCAGCTTGGGCCCCCGGGACAGGGGACGCGGCTACACCTTC. This gives the protein CASSLGPRDRGRGYTF.

This clonotype was seen a few times. The J gene is TRBJ2-1, the V gene TRBV20-1, with D maybe TRBD2 (7 bases). CDR1 DFQATT and CDR2 SNEGSKA come from the germline V gene (reference sequence). V lost 3 bases, J lost 10 bases, and 16 bases lay in between. CDR3 length: 13 residues. This CDR3 is CSASRGASGEQFF. As DNA, the CDR3 is TGCAGTGCTAGTCGGGGGGCGTCGGGGGAGCAGTTCTTC.

V and J are TRBV9 and TRBJ2-3; 7 nucleotides match TRBD2. Germline CDR1 and CDR2: SGDLS and YYNGEE. The CDR3 spans 16 residues. The J segment lost 2 bases and the V segment lost 0 bases, leaving 6 bases of the junction unmatched. CDR3 DNA sequence: TGTGCCAGCAGCGTAGATCCAGCGGGGCCCACAGATACGCAGTATTTT. It translates to CASSVDPAGPTDTQYF.

The V call is TRBV3-1, the J call TRBJ2-1, with 8 bases identical to TRBD2. The J call may be wrong; the DNA end is better matched by TRBJ2-7. This CDR3 comprises 15 residues. CDR1 and CDR2 (germline): LGHDT, YNNKEL (reference sequence). The CDR3 nucleotides are TGTGCCAGCAGCCTTCAGCGGGGGACCTACAATGAGCAGTACTTC. The encoded protein is CASSLQRGTYNEQYF.

In the case of this clonotype: The junction does not match germline at one end; this may be a read error. The chain carries TRBV7-7 and TRBJ2-5; 10 bases are shared with TRBD1. CDR1 and CDR2 from the germline V gene are SSHAT and FNYEAQ (reference sequence). This CDR3 contains 16 residues. The CDR3 nucleotides read TGTGCTAGCAGCTTGGACAGGGGGGCCTTCGGAGAGACCCAGTACTTC. Amino acid sequence: CASSLDRGAFGETQYF.

The V call is TRBV6-5, the J call TRBJ2-7, with unresolved D. The CDR3 spans 13 residues. Trimming took 5 bases from V and 4 from J, leaving 12 bases between them. Germline V gene sequence: CDR1 MNHEY, CDR2 SVGAGI. DNA of the CDR3: TGTGCCAGCAGTAAACACGGCAGGTACGAGCAGTACTTC. It is translated as CASSKHGRYEQYF.

This clonotype showed up just a few times. The chain carries TRBV29-1 and TRBJ2-3; possibly TRBD2 for D (7 bases). The CDR3 runs to 12 residues. Germline values: CDR1 SQVTM, CDR2 ANQGSEA. Trimming took off 5 bases at V and 5 bases at J, with 11 bases between the two ends. As DNA, the CDR3 is TGCAGCGTTTTAAGGGGGGGAGATACGCAGTATTTT. It encodes CSVLRGGDTQYF.

The chain links TRBV7-9 to TRBJ2-1; 7 bases match TRBD2. The CDR3 loop spans 16 amino acids. Trimming cost V 7 bases and J 2 bases; bases outside gene matches: 11. CDR1 SEHNR and CDR2 FQNEAQ come from the germline V gene (reference sequence). CDR3 sequence: CASIWGGAPPYNEQFF. The CDR3 DNA reads as TGTGCCAGCATCTGGGGAGGGGCCCCACCCTACAATGAGCAGTTCTTC.

The table lists this clonotype with a count of one. This chain joins TRBV5-1 and TRBJ2-3; tentatively, D is TRBD2 (6 bases). In germline, CDR1 is SGHRS, CDR2 YFSETQ. There are 14 residues in the CDR3. Trimming removed 0 bases at V and 7 bases at J, with 12 bases between. The CDR3 region is CASSLVPEGNTQYF. CDR3 DNA sequence: TGCGCCAGCAGCTTGGTACCGGAGGGGAATACGCAGTATTTT. The full variable domain, its missing parts supplied by reference TRBV5-1 and TRBJ2-3, is KAGVTQTPRYLIKTRGQQVTLSCSPISGHRSVSWYQQTPGQGLQFLFEYFSETQRNKGNFPGRFSGRQFSNSRSEMNVSTLELGDSALYLCASSLVPEGNTQYFGPGTRLTVL.

The rearrangement uses TRBV4-1 and TRBJ2-7, with 11 bases aligning to TRBD2. TRBJ2-5 matches the DNA end more closely, so the J call is doubtful. From germline, CDR1 is MGHRA and CDR2 YSYEKL. This CDR3 comprises 17 residues. The CDR3: CASSQGFSGGAGETQYF. DNA for the CDR3: TGCGCCAGCAGCCAAGGCTTTAGCGGGGGGGCCGGGGAGACCCAGTACTTC.

In its sample, this clonotype was seen once. The CDR3 coding sequence is TGTGCCATCCAGGACGACATTTTGAAGCCCCAGCATTTT. It is translated as CAIQDDILKPQHF. The chain uses TRBV10-3 and TRBJ1-5; D ambiguous. The V end was cut by 8 bases, the J end by 8 bases, with 16 bases between. CDR3 length: 13 residues. Germline CDR1 and CDR2: ENHRY and SYGVKD.

This chain links TRBV19 with TRBJ2-3, with 7 bases aligning to TRBD1. Germline CDR1 is LNHDA and CDR2 is SQIVND (reference sequence). V dropped 3 bases and J dropped 4; count of bases not matched to a gene: 1. The CDR3 spans 13 residues. CDR3 loop: CASSIGTADTQYF. The CDR3 nucleotides are TGTGCCAGTAGTATCGGGACAGCAGATACGCAGTATTTT.

J is TRBJ2-7 and V is TRBV15; 9 nucleotides agree with TRBD1. The CDR3 has 14 residues. Germline values: CDR1 LNHNV, CDR2 YYDKDF (reference sequence). The V segment lost 2 bases and the J segment 4 bases; nucleotides outside the gene matches: 3. The CDR3 DNA reads as TGTGCCACCAGCAGAACGACAGGGGGTTACGAGCAGTACTTC. Its translation: CATSRTTGGYEQYF.

In this sample, this clonotype turned up many times. The genes are TRBV12-3 or TRBV12-4 and TRBJ1-6; D ambiguous. The CDR3 consists of 12 residues. Between the trimmed V and J ends, which lost 4 bases and 7 bases, there was a span of 5 bases. CDR3 DNA: TGTGCCAGCAGTTACACCAATTCACCCCTCCACTTT. This encodes CASSYTNSPLHF.

This clonotype showed up just a few times. The V and J genes are TRBV15 and TRBJ2-4; 7 nucleotides align to TRBD2. From germline, CDR1 is LNHNV and CDR2 YYDKDF (reference sequence). The junction had 11 bases not matched to a gene; V was cut back by 0 bases and J by 3 bases. CDR3 length equals 18 residues. The CDR3 is CATSREAWEGNSKNIQYF. CDR3 DNA sequence: TGTGCCACCAGCAGAGAAGCGTGGGAGGGGAACAGCAAAAACATTCAGTACTTC.

With respect to this clonotype: Mismatch with germline at one junction end may stem from a read error. The rearrangement uses TRBV6-5 and TRBJ2-5, with 11 nucleotides matching TRBD2. This CDR3 has 19 amino acids. Germline V gene data show CDR1 as MNHEY and CDR2 as SVGAGI. The CDR3 loop reads CASSWTRTSGLQTGETQSF. The DNA for the CDR3 is TGTGCCAGCAGTTGGACTCGGACTAGCGGGCTTCAGACGGGAGAGACCCAGTCCTTC.

The chain couples TRBV4-3 to TRBJ1-2; tentative D call: TRBD1 (5 bases). V lost 1 base to trimming and J lost 4 bases, with 16 bases between them. CDR3 length equals 16 residues. Germline CDR1 LGHNA, CDR2 YSLEER. The CDR3 DNA reads as TGCGCCAGCAGCCAAGTTAAATCAGGGATCGGCTATGGCTACACCTTC. Its protein is CASSQVKSGIGYGYTF.

This clonotype was detected a few times. V gene TRBV28 combines with J gene TRBJ2-3, with 7 bases that match TRBD2. The V and J ends lost 8 bases and 0 bases, in that order; junction bases with no gene match: 8. The CDR3 sequence is 15 residues long. CDR1 MDHEN and CDR2 SYDVKM come from the germline V gene. The CDR3 DNA sequence: TGTGCCAGCGGGTCTAGCGGAACTAGCACAGATACGCAGTATTTT. This gives the protein CASGSSGTSTDTQYF.

This chain uses TRBV20-1 with TRBJ1-6; D is uncertain. Germline CDR1 reads DFQATT; CDR2 reads SNEGSKA (reference sequence). This CDR3 spans 16 amino acids. Trimming took off 3 bases at V and 0 bases at J, with 12 bases between the two ends. CDR3: CSASPGLSSYNSPLHF. For the CDR3, the DNA is TGCAGTGCTAGCCCAGGACTAAGCTCCTATAATTCACCCCTCCACTTT.